Shown below are 5 T cell receptor beta chains from a single sample sequenced in a study of control samples from healthy donors and cancer patients. TCRdb's copy holds only in-frame clones and misses some; the assay was immunoSEQ multiplex PCR. The sample shows about 140,000 clones, about nine tenths of them seen only once. Sequenced material: blood. These receptors were obtained from a man aged 25-45 years in good health.

The gene calls are TRBV2 and TRBJ1-2; D is possibly TRBD1 (5 bases). V lost 0 bases to trimming and J lost 7 bases, with 15 bases between them. CDR1 is SNHLY and CDR2 is FYNNEI in the germline V gene. The CDR3 loop spans 15 amino acids. For the CDR3, the DNA is TGTGCCAGCAGTGAAGCGCTGTCGGCAGGGTTTGGCTACACCTTC. Translating it yields CASSEALSAGFGYTF.

The chain combines TRBV30 with TRBJ1-2; D gene ambiguous. Trimming took off 0 bases at V and 2 bases at J, with 7 bases between the two ends. CDR1 and CDR2 from the germline V gene are GTSNPN and SVGIG (reference sequence). This CDR3 has 13 amino acids. The CDR3: CAWSVGFNYGYTF. The DNA for the CDR3 is TGTGCCTGGAGTGTCGGTTTCAACTATGGCTACACCTTC.

The chain carries TRBV18 and TRBJ2-7; 12 bases fit TRBD1. Germline CDR1 reads KGHSH; CDR2 reads LQKENI. There are 15 residues in the CDR3. The J segment lost 5 bases and the V segment lost 3 bases, leaving 5 bases of the junction unmatched. The CDR3 DNA reads as TGTGCCAGCTCACCCTCCGGGACAGGGGGCCACGAGCAGTACTTC. Protein sequence: CASSPSGTGGHEQYF.

CDR3 sequence: CASSYMGLAWDEQYF. CDR3 coding DNA: TGTGCCAGCAGCTATATGGGACTAGCTTGGGACGAGCAGTACTTC. The V and J genes are TRBV7-9 and TRBJ2-7, with 9 bases fitting TRBD2. Germline V lookup: CDR1 SEHNR, CDR2 FQNEAQ (reference sequence). V dropped 4 bases and J dropped 5; count of bases not matched to a gene: 9. This CDR3 spans 15 amino acids. The complete variable domain, with remaining parts taken from reference TRBV7-9 and TRBJ2-7, reads DTGVSQNPRHKITKRGQNVTFRCDPISEHNRLYWYRQTLGQGPEFLTYFQNEAQLEKSRLLSDRFSAERPKGSFSTLEIQRTEQGDSAMYLCASSYMGLAWDEQYFGPGTRLTVT.

The gene calls are TRBV5-1 and TRBJ2-3; 13 bases are shared with TRBD2. J lost 6 bases, V lost 3 bases, and 4 bases had no gene match. The CDR3 is 15 amino acids. The germline V gene encodes CDR1 SGHRS and CDR2 YFSETQ. DNA of the CDR3: TGCGCCAGCAGCTGGACTAGCGGGAGTTTTGATACGCAGTATTTT. Translated: CASSWTSGSFDTQYF.